This is a list of T cell receptor beta chains from one sample in a study of blood T cells in healthy people across ages. TCRdb used MiXCR to reprocess the 5' RACE reads, holding one entry per CDR3 protein. The sample consists of about 1.6 million distinct CDR3 sequences, roughly 30% of them appearing once. The specimen sequenced was blood. These receptors originate from a woman aged 25 to 39 in good health. Each CDR3 is given with its conserved first and last residue. The D gene is left open where the match is weak. For some rows the clone size is stated as once, few or many, or as a class when expanded; others skip it.

V,D,size,J,DNA,CDR3
TRBV12-3/TRBV12-4,.,.,TRBJ1-1,TGTGCCAGCAGTCACACAGGGAGATGGCCTGAAGCTTTCTTT,CASSHTGRWPEAFF
TRBV4-1,.,.,TRBJ2-1,TGCGCCGGCAGCCAGTTGGGGCTGAGTGAGCAGTTCTTC,CAGSQLGLSEQFF
TRBV29-1,TRBD2,many,TRBJ2-5,TGCAGCGTTCCCAAGCTAGCGGTTAAAGAGACCCAGTACTTC,CSVPKLAVKETQYF
TRBV20-1,.,.,TRBJ2-7,TGCAGTGCTCTAGTTAACTCCTACGAGCAGTACTTC,CSALVNSYEQYF
TRBV20-1,.,few,TRBJ1-4,TGCAGTGCTAGAGATTCCGGAGCAGTGGATGAAAAACTGTTTTTT,CSARDSGAVDEKLFF
TRBV28,TRBD2,.,TRBJ2-7,TGTGCCAGCAGACGGACTAGCGGTGTGGGATACGAGCAGTACTTC,CASRRTSGVGYEQYF
TRBV4-2,.,few,TRBJ2-7,TGTGCCAGCAGCCATCCGGTGGGGGCGGGAGTCAAGGACGAGCAGTACTTC,CASSHPVGAGVKDEQYF
TRBV20-1,.,.,TRBJ2-3,TGCAGTGCTAGAGATTCTCCGGGGCTCACAGATACGCAGTATTTT,CSARDSPGLTDTQYF
TRBV4-2,.,few,TRBJ2-6,TGTGCCAGCAGCCCCTATGCCCACAACTCTGGGGCCAACGTCCTGACTTTC,CASSPYAHNSGANVLTF
TRBV5-6,.,few,TRBJ2-3,TGTGCCAGCAGCTTCTTGACAGTAGGTGGGTCGGATACGCAGTATTTT,CASSFLTVGGSDTQYF
TRBV25-1,.,.,TRBJ1-1,TGTGCCAGCAGTGCTCCCCGACGACGGGGGGCAAACACTGAAGCTTTCTTT,CASSAPRRRGANTEAFF
TRBV20-1,.,.,TRBJ2-7,TGCAGTGCTAGAGGGAACTACTACGAGCAGTACTTC,CSARGNYYEQYF
TRBV7-8,TRBD2,many,TRBJ2-3,TGTGCCAGCAGCTTTTGGCTAGCGGGAGGGATCACAGATACGCAGTATTTT,CASSFWLAGGITDTQYF
TRBV18,.,.,TRBJ2-7,TGTGCCAGCTCACCGAATAGCTTGGACGAGCAGTACTTC,CASSPNSLDEQYF
TRBV9,.,few,TRBJ2-7,TGTGCCAGCAGCCCCCCGGGGGTTGCGTACGAGCAGTACTTC,CASSPPGVAYEQYF
TRBV2,TRBD2,.,TRBJ2-1,TGTGCCAGCAGTGAAACGGGGCGGGGGGGCTCCTACAATGAGCAGTTCTTC,CASSETGRGGSYNEQFF
TRBV20-1,.,.,TRBJ2-5,TGCAGTGCTAGACTGGCCGGTCGACAGCAAGAGACCCAGTACTTC,CSARLAGRQQETQYF
TRBV6-2/TRBV6-3,.,.,TRBJ1-5,TGTGCCTGCATTCGGGATGGAGGTAGCAATCAGCCCCAGCATTTT,CACIRDGGSNQPQHF
TRBV20-1,.,few,TRBJ2-2,TGCAGTGCTAGTAGTGGGGGAAACACCGGGGAGCTGTTTTTT,CSASSGGNTGELFF
TRBV7-2,TRBD2,many,TRBJ2-1,TGTGCCAGCAGCTTAGTGCTAGCGGCCATCAGACAGTTCTTC,CASSLVLAAIRQFF
TRBV5-1,.,.,TRBJ1-4,TGCGCCAGCAGCCTAGAGCCGGCGAATGAAAAACTGTTTTTT,CASSLEPANEKLFF
TRBV7-2,TRBD2,.,TRBJ2-3,TGTGCCAGCAGCGTAGCTCGCGGGGGGCGGGGTGGAGGCACAGATACGCAGTATTTT,CASSVARGGRGGGTDTQYF
TRBV24-1,TRBD2,.,TRBJ2-1,TGTGCCACCAGTGCCGGACCGGGACTAGCGGGAGTTGACCGGTACAATGAGCAGTTCTTC,CATSAGPGLAGVDRYNEQFF
TRBV3-1,TRBD2,.,TRBJ2-7,TGTGCCAGCAGCCAAATTAGCGGGAGCGAGCAGTACTTC,CASSQISGSEQYF
TRBV12-3/TRBV12-4,.,few,TRBJ2-5,TGTGCCAGCAGTGCCAGGGATGGAGAGACCCAGTACTTC,CASSARDGETQYF
TRBV7-3,.,.,TRBJ2-7,TGTGCCAGCACCATAACGGGGGCAGCGAATGACTACGAGCAGTACTTC,CASTITGAANDYEQYF
TRBV27,.,few,TRBJ2-7,TGTGCCAGCTTCGCCGGACCGGTTACCTACGAGCAGTACTTC,CASFAGPVTYEQYF
TRBV5-5,.,.,TRBJ1-1,TGTGCCAGCAGCCGGCGACCAGTGAACACTGAAGCTTTCTTT,CASSRRPVNTEAFF
TRBV5-5,.,.,TRBJ2-3,TGTGCCAGCAGCTTCGGGCCGTACCGCCCGCAGTATTTT,CASSFGPYRPQYF
TRBV12-3/TRBV12-4,.,.,TRBJ1-2,TGTGCCAGTTCCGGGACTGACCTTGGTGGCTACACCTTC,CASSGTDLGGYTF
TRBV28,.,.,TRBJ2-5,TGTGCCAGCAGTTTAGGGGCCAGGTTGGAGACCCAGTACTTC,CASSLGARLETQYF
TRBV7-2,.,.,TRBJ1-2,TGTGCCAGCAGCCTAGACAATCTATCGGGGGCTGAAGGCTACACCTTC,CASSLDNLSGAEGYTF
TRBV11-2,.,few,TRBJ2-7,TGTGCCAGCAGCTTGAGGCTACAGGTATACGAGCAGTACTTC,CASSLRLQVYEQYF